These 21 T cell receptor beta chains came from one sample sequenced in a study of control samples from healthy donors and cancer patients. TCRdb's table, derived via immunoSEQ multiplex PCR, lists solely in-frame clones and lacks some. The table has 100,000 to 150,000 clones, around nine tenths seen once. The source material was blood. The receptors were gathered from a man younger than 45 in good health.

This clone showed up just a few times. The chain recombines TRBV3-1 (or the pseudogene TRBV3-2) with TRBJ1-5; D not certain. The V end lost 1 base, the J end lost 2 bases, and 3 bases lay between the germline ends. The CDR3 sequence is 13 residues long. Per germline, CDR1 LGHDT and CDR2 YNNKEL (reference sequence). The CDR3: CASSQGGNQPQHF. In DNA, the CDR3 is TGTGCCAGCAGCCAAGGGGGCAATCAGCCCCAGCATTTT.

The chain is built from TRBV5-1 and TRBJ1-2; TRBD1 aligns across 7 bases. The CDR3 is made up of 13 amino acids. Germline CDR1 reads SGHRS; CDR2 reads YFSETQ. V was clipped by 4 bases and J by 8 bases; unmatched bases: 8. For the CDR3, the DNA is TGCGCCAGCAGCCCTGAGGGGGCAGGCGGCTACACCTTC. It yields the protein CASSPEGAGGYTF.

A single count supports this clone. This chain uses TRBV18 with TRBJ1-1; no reliable D call. This CDR3 is built from 13 residues. Germline V gene lookup returns CDR1 KGHSH and CDR2 LQKENI. Trimming shortened V by 6 bases and J by 1 base, and 9 bases separated the two germline ends. CDR3 DNA: TGTGCCAGCTCGGGAGACCGGAACACTGAAGCTTTCTTT. Protein: CASSGDRNTEAFF.

This chain uses TRBV25-1 with TRBJ2-5; D ambiguous. Per the germline V gene, CDR1 is MGHDK and CDR2 is SYGVNS. The V end lost 2 bases, the J end lost 7 bases, and 11 bases lay between the germline ends. CDR3 length: 13 residues. The CDR3 region is CASSEPTPGTQYF. The CDR3 DNA reads as TGTGCCAGCAGTGAACCAACTCCCGGGACCCAGTACTTC.

This clone came up a few times. The rearrangement uses TRBV5-6 and TRBJ1-6; D is uncertain. The V gene's germline CDR1 is SGHDT and CDR2 YYEEEE. Trimming stripped 4 bases from V and 3 bases from J, with 11 bases between. The length of the CDR3 is 15 residues. The CDR3 DNA is TGTGCCAGCAGCCCACGGAGGGACTATAATTCACCCCTCCACTTT. This codes for CASSPRRDYNSPLHF.

The rearrangement uses TRBV11-2 and TRBJ1-1; D is possibly TRBD1 (6 bases). The CDR3 covers 14 residues. Trimming stripped 5 bases from V and 1 base from J, with 11 bases between. Germline CDR1 reads SGHAT; CDR2 reads FQNNGV. DNA of the CDR3: TGTGCCAGCAGCCCGGGACACAAGAACACTGAAGCTTTCTTT. Its translation: CASSPGHKNTEAFF.

The chain carries TRBV27 and TRBJ1-1; no definite D call. Per the germline V gene, CDR1 is MNHEY and CDR2 is SMNVEV (reference sequence). Trimming took 8 bases from V and 1 from J, leaving 11 bases between them. The CDR3 has 13 amino acids. Here the CDR3 DNA reads TGTGCCAGCGGGGTCTGGGGGAACACTGAAGCTTTCTTT. Its translation: CASGVWGNTEAFF.

V gene TRBV19 combines with J gene TRBJ1-6; D is unresolved. Germline CDR1 is LNHDA and CDR2 is SQIVND (reference sequence). The V end lost 2 bases, the J end lost 7 bases, and 9 bases lay between the germline ends. This CDR3 spans 14 amino acids. CDR3 bases: TGTGCCAGTAGTATACGGGGTGTAAATTCACCCCTCCACTTT. It encodes CASSIRGVNSPLHF.

This clone is a singleton in its sample. The chain joins TRBV3-1 (or the pseudogene TRBV3-2) to TRBJ1-5; 8 bases are a match to TRBD1. Per germline, CDR1 LGHDT and CDR2 YNNKEL (reference sequence). This CDR3 spans 15 amino acids. J was trimmed by 6 bases and V by 1 base; bases with no gene match: 5. CDR3 in DNA: TGTGCCAGCAGCCAAGGCGGACAGGGTGGTCAGCCCCAGCATTTT. Translating it yields CASSQGGQGGQPQHF.

The chain links TRBV11-3 to TRBJ2-3, with D tentatively TRBD1 (6 bases). The CDR3 length is 15 residues. Germline CDR1 is SGHNT and CDR2 is YENEEA. V was cut by 5 bases and J by 4 bases, with 16 bases left in between. This chain's CDR3 is CASSPGTTGSDTQYF. The CDR3 DNA follows: TGTGCCAGCAGCCCAGGAACAACAGGGTCAGATACGCAGTATTTT.

This clone was seen just once. The chain couples TRBV10-3 to TRBJ1-1; TRBD1 matches at 9 bases. The V segment lost 3 bases and the J segment 0 bases; nucleotides outside the gene matches: 11. CDR1 ENHRY and CDR2 SYGVKD come from the germline V gene. This CDR3 is 18 amino acids long. CDR3 residues: CAISERGRQGGMNTEAFF. Written as DNA, the CDR3 is TGTGCCATCAGTGAACGTGGGAGACAGGGGGGGATGAACACTGAAGCTTTCTTT.

The V call is TRBV13, the J call TRBJ2-2; no clear D gene. This CDR3 has 13 amino acids. CDR1 PRHDT and CDR2 FYEKMQ come from the germline V gene (reference sequence). Trimming removed 4 bases at V and 9 bases at J, with 12 bases between. CDR3: CASSWNKKWELFF. The CDR3 DNA reads TGTGCCAGCAGCTGGAATAAGAAGTGGGAGCTGTTTTTT.

On this clone: The sample has other DNA sequences that encode this CDR3 too. V gene TRBV2 combines with J gene TRBJ2-6; D tentatively reads TRBD1 or TRBD2 (5 bases each). This CDR3 contains 15 residues. Trimming took off 1 base at V and 1 base at J, with 5 bases between the two ends. Per germline, CDR1 SNHLY and CDR2 FYNNEI. The CDR3 spells CASSEGGSGANVLTF. The CDR3 nucleotides read TGTGCCAGCAGTGAAGGGGGGTCTGGGGCCAACGTCCTGACTTTC.

This chain joins TRBV27 and TRBJ1-2, with D perhaps TRBD1 (6 bases). Trimming removed 3 bases at V and 4 bases at J, with 9 bases between. The CDR3 runs to 13 residues. From germline, CDR1 is MNHEY and CDR2 SMNVEV (reference sequence). CDR3 DNA: TGTGCCAGCAGTTTGACAGGACTCTATGGCTACACCTTC. Its translation is CASSLTGLYGYTF.

V is TRBV5-1 and J is TRBJ2-5, with D uncertain. CDR1 and CDR2 (germline): SGHRS, YFSETQ. The CDR3 has 12 residues. The V and J ends lost 1 base and 5 bases respectively, with 6 bases between them. CDR3 sequence reads: CASSLTPETQYF. The CDR3 bases are TGCGCCAGCAGCTTGACCCCCGAGACCCAGTACTTC.

V is TRBV12-5 and J is TRBJ2-1; TRBD2 agrees at 7 bases. CDR1 LGHNT and CDR2 FRNRAP come from the germline V gene. The CDR3 runs 15 residues. V was clipped by 7 bases and J by 1 base; unmatched bases: 7. CDR3 nucleotides: TGTGCTAGTGCTTCGGGAGGAGGGTCCTACAATGAGCAGTTCTTC. This codes for CASASGGGSYNEQFF.

This chain uses TRBV25-1 with TRBJ2-1; the D gene is possibly TRBD2 (7 bases). The CDR3 is made up of 17 amino acids. The V gene's germline CDR1 is MGHDK and CDR2 SYGVNS. V lost 7 bases, J lost 3 bases, and 22 bases lay in between. For the CDR3, the DNA is TGTGCCAGCACGGATCATCCCGGGGGGCCGCACTACAATGAGCAGTTCTTC. It codes for CASTDHPGGPHYNEQFF. Complete variable domain (other parts from reference TRBV25-1 and TRBJ2-1): EADIYQTPRYLVIGTGKKITLECSQTMGHDKMYWYQQDPGMELHLIHYSYGVNSTEKGDLSSESTVSRIRTEHFPLTLESARPSHTSQYLCASTDHPGGPHYNEQFFGPGTRLTVL.

This clone was seen once. V and J are TRBV5-1 and TRBJ1-3; no clear D. This CDR3 is 19 amino acids long. Trimming shortened V by 4 bases and J by 0 bases, and 23 bases separated the two germline ends. Per the germline V gene, CDR1 is SGHRS and CDR2 is YFSETQ. CDR3 sequence: CASSRIGHSQVTSGNTIYF. CDR3 DNA sequence: TGCGCCAGCAGCCGGATAGGGCACAGTCAAGTCACCTCTGGAAACACCATATATTTT.

The rearrangement links TRBV6-1 to TRBJ1-2, with D uncertain. The CDR3 runs 15 residues. Per the germline V gene, CDR1 is MNHNS and CDR2 is SASEGT. The V and J ends lost 1 base and 7 bases respectively, with 16 bases between them. The CDR3 protein is CASSEGAWAQAGYTF. The CDR3 coding sequence is TGTGCCAGCAGTGAAGGGGCATGGGCCCAAGCTGGCTACACCTTC.

This chain connects TRBV25-1 to TRBJ1-2, with 7 bases fitting TRBD1. V was pared by 7 bases and J by 5 bases, with 4 bases of the junction left unmatched. The CDR3 has 12 amino acids. Germline assignment: CDR1 MGHDK and CDR2 SYGVNS. The CDR3 reads CASNRDSYGYTF. The DNA of the CDR3 is TGTGCCAGCAACCGGGACAGTTATGGCTACACCTTC.

CDR3 DNA: TGTGCCAGCAGCCCCCTAAGACAGTTCCCTCTGGACTTC. It specifies CASSPLRQFPLDF. This chain uses TRBV21-1 with TRBJ2-7; the tabulated D call, TRBD1, remains unverified against the DNA. TRBV21-1 is described as a pseudogene. The CDR3 contains 13 residues.